The subject of this entry is one TCR beta chain. The data stem from a study of shared T cell receptors in the human thymus. Clones were read by immunoSEQ multiplex PCR, and TCRdb kept only the in-frame ones, dropping some. The sample includes roughly 660,000 clones, approximately 90% of them seen just once. The CDR3 length is 16 residues. The germline gives CDR1 MNHEY, CDR2 SMNVEV (reference sequence). V lost 5 bases, J lost 2 bases, and 4 bases stayed unmatched. These records were also assigned to another study, of human thymus T cells. That source notes: Corrective surgery for congenital heart defects was being performed on the healthy Finnish infants who were the donors. During corrective heart surgery, resections were taken, and the thymus tissue came from them. Gene usage for V and J segments appeared biased in thymic and blood repertoires. The related literature has documented a marked overlap of thymic repertoires among unrelated individuals.

The sequence came from a boy under three years old with a congenital heart defect. The J gene is TRBJ2-1, the V gene TRBV27, with TRBD2 matching 12 bases. Material for sequencing was thymocytes. The chain's CDR3 is CASSTLAGGPYNEQFF. The CDR3 region has the DNA TGTGCCAGCAGTACTCTAGCGGGAGGGCCCTACAATGAGCAGTTCTTC.